Below are 17 T cell receptor beta chains sequenced from a single sample in a study of technical replicates of blood from a few donors. TCRdb's table, derived via immunoSEQ multiplex PCR, lists solely in-frame clones and lacks some. This sample has 60,000 to 75,000 clones; around nine tenths occur once, and the top ten carry under 6.5%. Sample: PBMCs. Source of these receptors: a human donor in good health. Some clones in this sample may be carry-over from other donors' samples.

This chain links TRBV5-1 with TRBJ2-4; maybe TRBD1 (5 bases). The CDR3 is 16 amino acids. The germline V and J ends were trimmed by 0 bases and 5 bases, with 15 bases remaining between them. Germline CDR1 reads SGHRS; CDR2 reads YFSETQ. The CDR3 protein is CASSLAGGALQNIQYF. CDR3 coding DNA: TGCGCCAGCAGCTTGGCGGGTGGGGCCCTTCAAAACATTCAGTACTTC.

This chain joins TRBV5-6 and TRBJ2-1; 11 positions match TRBD1. CDR1 and CDR2 (germline): SGHDT, YYEEEE. This CDR3 has 14 residues. V lost 4 bases, J lost 6 bases, and 3 bases stayed unmatched. CDR3 coding DNA: TGTGCCAGCAGCCGGACAGGGGGCTTCAATGAGCAGTTCTTC. Its protein product is CASSRTGGFNEQFF.

The V and J genes are TRBV5-1 and TRBJ1-1; unclear D gene. Germline CDR1 reads SGHRS; CDR2 reads YFSETQ. CDR3 length: 12 residues. V lost 0 bases to trimming and J lost 7 bases, with 7 bases between them. Written as DNA, the CDR3 is TGCGCCAGCAGCTTGGTCGCGGATGAAGCTTTCTTT. Protein product: CASSLVADEAFF.

This clone was seen only a few times. This chain links TRBV28 with TRBJ1-4; 9 positions match TRBD1. V lost 5 bases to trimming and J lost 8 bases; unmatched junction nucleotides: 9. CDR1 and CDR2 (germline): MDHEN, SYDVKM. This CDR3 comprises 15 residues. CDR3 in amino acids: CASSGAGTGSEKLFF. The CDR3, as DNA: TGTGCCAGCAGTGGAGCCGGGACAGGGAGCGAAAAACTGTTTTTT.

CDR3 DNA: TGCGCCAGCAGCCCAAGCAGGGGGCGGTACGAGCAGTACTTC. This translates into CASSPSRGRYEQYF. The chain combines TRBV4-1 with TRBJ2-7, with TRBD1 matching over 8 bases. CDR3 length equals 14 residues. Germline trimming cut 4 bases from V and 4 bases from J; bases unmatched to any gene: 6. Germline V gene lookup returns CDR1 MGHRA and CDR2 YSYEKL.

V gene TRBV9 combines with J gene TRBJ1-1, with 9 nucleotides matching TRBD1. The CDR3 is 14 residues long. V lost 3 bases to trimming and J lost 5 bases; unmatched junction nucleotides: 5. CDR1 is SGDLS and CDR2 is YYNGEE in the germline V gene. This CDR3 is CASSAIGTGTEAFF. The CDR3 bases are TGTGCCAGCAGCGCAATTGGGACAGGGACTGAAGCTTTCTTT. The full variable domain, rest sourced from reference TRBV9 and TRBJ1-1, is DSGVTQTPKHLITATGQRVTLRCSPRSGDLSVYWYQQSLDQGLQFLIQYYNGEERAKGNILERFSAQQFPDLHSELNLSSLELGDSALYFCASSAIGTGTEAFFGQGTRLTVV.

This chain connects TRBV6-5 to TRBJ2-1; tentatively, D is TRBD2 (6 bases). The ends were cut back, 3 bases at V and 6 bases at J, with 15 bases in the middle. There are 15 residues in the CDR3. The germline V gene has CDR1 MNHEY and CDR2 SVGAGI. Here the CDR3 reads CASSYRTGVLNEQFF. In nucleotides, the CDR3 is TGTGCCAGCAGTTATAGAACGGGGGTCCTCAATGAGCAGTTCTTC.

V and J are TRBV4-1 and TRBJ1-3, with 8 bases that match TRBD1. This CDR3 is 17 amino acids long. Germline V gene lookup returns CDR1 MGHRA and CDR2 YSYEKL. V trimming: 1 base; J trimming: 2 bases; junction bases outside the gene matches: 7. CDR3 protein: CASSQVGQERAGNTIYF. CDR3 DNA sequence: TGCGCCAGCAGCCAAGTGGGACAGGAAAGGGCTGGAAACACCATATATTTT.

This sequence joins TRBV25-1 and TRBJ1-2; weak D call: TRBD1 (5 bases). Trimming took 4 bases from V and 3 from J, leaving 9 bases between them. The CDR3 runs to 13 residues. The germline gives CDR1 MGHDK, CDR2 SYGVNS. In DNA form, the CDR3 reads TGTGCCAGCAGTGCTGCAGGGTACTATGGCTACACCTTC. Translating it yields CASSAAGYYGYTF.

A single count supports this clone. The rearrangement uses TRBV12-5 and TRBJ2-3; a possible D gene is TRBD1 (6 bases). CDR1 LGHNT and CDR2 FRNRAP come from the germline V gene. Trimming took off 2 bases at V and 4 bases at J, with 13 bases between the two ends. The CDR3 covers 15 residues. The CDR3 is CASGLSLGAPDTQYF. The CDR3 nucleotides read TGTGCTAGTGGTTTGTCTCTGGGGGCTCCAGATACGCAGTATTTT. The whole variable domain, remainder taken from reference TRBV12-5 and TRBJ2-3, is DARVTQTPRHKVTEMGQEVTMRCQPILGHNTVFWYRQTMMQGLELLAYFRNRAPLDDSGMPKDRFSAEMPDATLATLKIQPSEPRDSAVYFCASGLSLGAPDTQYFGPGTRLTVL.

J is TRBJ2-3 and V is TRBV19; 10 positions match TRBD2. Trimming at V came to 2 bases and at J to 9 bases, leaving 11 bases not matched to a gene. This CDR3 is 16 amino acids long. In germline, CDR1 is LNHDA, CDR2 SQIVND (reference sequence). The CDR3 DNA follows: TGTGCCAGTAGTATACAGGGACTAGCGTCGCTGGGCACGCAGTATTTT. It encodes CASSIQGLASLGTQYF.

The chain is built from TRBV10-1 and TRBJ2-1, with D perhaps matching TRBD1 (8 bases). The CDR3 is 20 amino acids. CDR1 and CDR2 (germline): WNHNN, SYGVQD (reference sequence). V lost 6 bases, J lost 4 bases, and 31 bases lay in between. The CDR3 protein is CASRLRDRLLAEYPYNEQFF. The CDR3 DNA reads as TGCGCCAGCAGGCTCCGGGACAGGCTTCTAGCGGAGTACCCTTACAATGAGCAGTTCTTC.

This chain connects TRBV6-1 to TRBJ2-2, with TRBD1 identical over 8 bases. CDR1 and CDR2 from the germline V gene are MNHNS and SASEGT. The CDR3 loop spans 14 amino acids. Trimming at V came to 4 bases and at J to 5 bases, leaving 3 bases not matched to a gene. Here the CDR3 reads CASSAYRGTGELFF. The CDR3 DNA follows: TGTGCCAGCAGTGCCTACAGGGGGACCGGGGAGCTGTTTTTT.

V and J are TRBV2 and TRBJ2-1; maybe TRBD1 (5 bases). Germline CDR1 SNHLY, CDR2 FYNNEI. Trimming shortened V by 6 bases and J by 0 bases, and 15 bases separated the two germline ends. CDR3 length equals 16 residues. The CDR3 DNA sequence: TGTGCCAGCAGCTACTTCCCAGGGTCCTCCTACAATGAGCAGTTCTTC. This sequence encodes CASSYFPGSSYNEQFF.

The chain uses TRBV5-4 and TRBJ1-1, with 7 bases matching TRBD1. V was clipped by 4 bases and J by 4 bases; unmatched bases: 10. This CDR3 comprises 15 residues. Germline-derived CDR1 and CDR2 are SGHNT and YYREEE (reference sequence). CDR3 DNA sequence: TGTGCCAGCAGCCAGACAGGGAGGTTCAGCACTGAAGCTTTCTTT. Its protein product is CASSQTGRFSTEAFF.

The chain has TRBV28 and TRBJ1-4; 9 bases align to TRBD1. Germline V gene sequence: CDR1 MDHEN, CDR2 SYDVKM. Trimming removed 7 bases from V and 0 bases from J; junction bases left unmatched: 9. This CDR3 region has 17 residues. In DNA form, the CDR3 reads TGTGCCAGCAACCCCGCCGGGACAGGGTCAACTAATGAAAAACTGTTTTTT. Its protein product is CASNPAGTGSTNEKLFF.

The J gene is TRBJ1-2, the V gene TRBV30; D uncertain. V was trimmed by 4 bases and J by 8 bases, leaving 11 bases between them. This CDR3 region has 11 residues. Germline CDR1 reads GTSNPN; CDR2 reads SVGIG (reference sequence). This CDR3 is CAWTTGGGYTF. The CDR3 DNA reads as TGTGCCTGGACAACGGGTGGGGGCTACACCTTC.